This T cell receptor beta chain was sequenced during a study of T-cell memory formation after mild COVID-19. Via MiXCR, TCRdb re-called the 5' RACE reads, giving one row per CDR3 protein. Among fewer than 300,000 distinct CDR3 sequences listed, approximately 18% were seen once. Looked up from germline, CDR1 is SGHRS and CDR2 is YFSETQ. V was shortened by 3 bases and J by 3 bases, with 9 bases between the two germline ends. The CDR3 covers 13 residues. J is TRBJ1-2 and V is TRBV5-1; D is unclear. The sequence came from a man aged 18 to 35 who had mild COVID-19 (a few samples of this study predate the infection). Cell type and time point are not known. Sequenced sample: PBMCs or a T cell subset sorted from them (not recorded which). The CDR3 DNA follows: TGCGCCAGCAGCTATGAGGGTGACTATGGCTACACCTTC. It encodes CASSYEGDYGYTF.